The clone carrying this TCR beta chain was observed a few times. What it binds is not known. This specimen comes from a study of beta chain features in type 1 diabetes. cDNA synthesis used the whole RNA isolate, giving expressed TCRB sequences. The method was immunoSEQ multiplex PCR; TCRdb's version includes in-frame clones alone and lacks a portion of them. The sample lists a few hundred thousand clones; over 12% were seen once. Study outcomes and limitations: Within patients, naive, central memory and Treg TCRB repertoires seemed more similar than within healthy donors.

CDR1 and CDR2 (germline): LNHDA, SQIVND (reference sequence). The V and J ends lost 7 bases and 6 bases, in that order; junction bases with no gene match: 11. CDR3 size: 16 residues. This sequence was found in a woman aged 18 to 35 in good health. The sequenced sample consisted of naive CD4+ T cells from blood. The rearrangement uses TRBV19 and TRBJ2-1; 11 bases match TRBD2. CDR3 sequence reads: CASTPRGTSGTNEQFF. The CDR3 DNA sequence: TGTGCCAGTACCCCAAGAGGGACTAGCGGCACCAATGAGCAGTTCTTC.